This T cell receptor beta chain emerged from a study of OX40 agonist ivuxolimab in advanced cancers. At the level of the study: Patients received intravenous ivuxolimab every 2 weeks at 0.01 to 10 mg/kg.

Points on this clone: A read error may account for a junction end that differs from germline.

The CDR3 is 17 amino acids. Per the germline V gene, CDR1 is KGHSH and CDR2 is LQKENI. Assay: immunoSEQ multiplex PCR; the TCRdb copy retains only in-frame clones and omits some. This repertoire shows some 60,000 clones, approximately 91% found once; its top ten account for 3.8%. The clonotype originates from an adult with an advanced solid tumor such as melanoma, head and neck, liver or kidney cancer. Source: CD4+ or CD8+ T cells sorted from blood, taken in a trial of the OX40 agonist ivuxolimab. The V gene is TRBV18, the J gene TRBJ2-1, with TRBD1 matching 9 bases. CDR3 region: CASSPRPGQGQHNEQFF. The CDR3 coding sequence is TGTGCCAGCTCCCCACGGCCGGGACAGGGTCAGCACAATGAGCAGTTCTTC. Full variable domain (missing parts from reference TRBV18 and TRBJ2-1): NAGVMQNPRHLVRRRGQEARLRCSPMKGHSHVYWYRQLPEEGLKFMVYLQKENIIDESGMPKERFSAEFPKEGPSILRIQQVVRGDSAAYFCASSPRPGQGQHNEQFFGPGTRLTVL.